This T cell receptor (beta chain) was captured in a study of memory CD4+ T cells and cytomegalovirus serostatus (dated 2019 in TCRdb). Background for the entire study: A total of roughly 33 healthy Belgian adults, of whom 9 were CMV seropositive and 24 were CMV seronegative, were included in the cohort. The study sequenced CD4+ memory TCRbeta repertoires of a Belgian cohort with known cytomegalovirus serostatus to replicate a published TCR-based CMV serostatus classifier.

The Quick-DNA Microprep Kit was used to extract genomic DNA from the sorted cells. Amplification of TCRbeta DNA was done with the immunoSEQ hsTCRbeta kit, following the protocol from the manufacturer. An Illumina MiSeq instrument was used to sequence the TCRbeta libraries. In the authors' own workflow: Removing out-of-frame sequences left fewer than 2.5 million distinct TCRbeta sequences, an average of approximately 61,000 per individual. Two values were used to score each individual: the count of fewer than 200 previously reported CMV-associated TCRbeta sequences and the total count of productive distinct TCRbeta sequences. A beta-binomial model was reimplemented in Python, and scikit-learn random forests with default parameters were trained on data from the US cohort. Classifier performance on the Belgian cohort was summarized as median AUC with percentile confidence intervals calculated over 10,000 bootstrap iterations. TCRdb provides this immuneACCESS table in a form limited to in-frame rearrangements. Some clones are lacking; in checked studies, under half of them reflect an unresolved V gene, and why the rest are absent is not known. V and J calls and clone size follow that table, whereas D and trimming were derived from the DNA. The sample contains about 75,000 clones, roughly 78% of them found a single time. The top ten clones comprise approximately 2.4% of the sample.

CDR1 is given as SGHRS and CDR2 as YFSETQ, both from the germline V gene. Relative to germline, V is missing 6 bases and J is missing 3 bases, with 13 bases of the junction outside any gene match. Counted from cysteine to phenylalanine, this CDR3 has 16 amino acids. Only the CDR3 portion is preserved as DNA: 48 bases, with reading frame beginning at the first base. Overall study outcomes, separate from this receptor: Only CD4+CD45RO+ memory cells were sequenced, in contrast to the original study, which included naive and memory CD4+ and CD8+ populations. The results were interpreted as suggesting that the CMV-associated TCR signature is mostly present in the CD4+ memory repertoire. For predicting CMV serostatus, the median bootstrapped AUC was about 0.95 using the original framework and roughly 0.91 using a US-trained random forest. On the Belgian cohort, the classifier based on the original framework reached a median bootstrapped AUC of roughly 0.96, with a 95% CI of 0.76-1.00. Of 164 previously reported CMV-associated TCRbeta sequences, approximately 70 appeared in the CD4+ memory repertoires, each in one to five individuals.

A FACSAria II was used to sort memory CD4+ T cells, defined as single viable CD3+CD4+CD8-CD45RO+ cells. CMV serostatus was determined with a Roche Elecsys assay detecting serum IgG against CMV pp150, pp28, p38 and p52. After the samples were thawed, total CD4+ T cells were enriched through positive selection using CD4 magnetic microbeads. The samples came from a different study that was designed specifically to examine the CD4+ T cell memory repertoire. Peripheral blood mononuclear cells were isolated and cryopreserved according to standard operating procedures, and serum was stored at -80 degrees C. Staining used CD3-PerCP (BW264/56), CD4-APC (RPA-T4), CD45RO-PE (UCHT1) and CD8-Pacific Orange (3B5) antibodies, with Sytox blue excluding non-viable cells. Concerning this clone itself: Its specific antigen is unknown. No base quality values were provided; no much bigger clone lies one nucleotide off.

The sample taken for sequencing was memory CD4+ T cells from blood. The sequence is built from TRBV5-1 and TRBJ2-3, with 7 bases aligning to TRBD2. This TCR was recovered from an adult in good health and CMV-seropositive. The nucleotide sequence is TGCGCCAGCAAGGTGCAGGGAGGGTATAGTACAGATACGCAGTATTTT. Its translation is CASKVQGGYSTDTQYF.